The T cell receptor (beta chain) under discussion was sequenced for a study of blood T cell repertoires in COVID-19. Using immunoSEQ multiplex PCR, the repertoire was profiled, and TCRdb retains in-frame clones only, with some absent. The sample includes 300,000 to 400,000 clones, roughly nine tenths of them seen just once. Germline CDR1 SGDLS, CDR2 YYNGEE. This CDR3 is built from 16 residues. V shed 1 base and J 2 bases; nucleotides not matched to a gene: 7. The source of this sequence is a woman aged 30 to 39 with COVID-19, enrolled during active disease. V gene TRBV9 combines with J gene TRBJ1-1, with 8 positions matching TRBD1. The sequencing sample was made of peripheral blood. The CDR3 here is CASSVSTGALNTEAFF. The DNA for the CDR3 is TGTGCCAGCAGCGTATCGACAGGGGCCTTAAACACTGAAGCTTTCTTT.